These 24 T cell receptor beta chains originate from one sample sequenced in a study of cytomegalovirus exposure and HLA in healthy donors. PCR involved 60 Vbeta and 13 Jbeta primers. Repertoires were generated with immunoSEQ multiplex PCR, while TCRdb's copy carries only in-frame clones and drops some. The repertoire consists of 55,000 to 80,000 clones, with about 75% occurring once and the leading ten covering around 25%. Sequenced: PBMCs. The source of these receptors is a woman between 40 and 50 years old in good health and CMV-seropositive.

The chain combines TRBV5-1 with TRBJ2-3; D call uncertain. V was shortened by 2 bases and J by 5 bases, with 15 bases between the two germline ends. The CDR3 runs to 15 residues. The germline V gene encodes CDR1 SGHRS and CDR2 YFSETQ. In DNA, the CDR3 is TGCGCCAGCAGCTTTAGAGGAACGCCCGGAGATACGCAGTATTTT. Translating gives CASSFRGTPGDTQYF.

Of note for this clone: The junction departs from germline at one end; a sequencing error may be responsible. The J gene is TRBJ1-4, the V gene TRBV7-9, with a possible D match to TRBD1 (6 bases). The CDR3 has 14 residues. Germline V gene data show CDR1 as SEHNR and CDR2 as FQNEAQ (reference sequence). CDR3 protein: CSSSSGAGDEKLFF. The CDR3 nucleotides are TGTTCCAGCAGCTCGGGGGCGGGAGATGAAAAACTGTTTTTT.

The chain is built from TRBV6-1 and TRBJ1-1, with a tentative D call TRBD1 (6 bases). CDR3 length equals 12 residues. V was trimmed by 6 bases and J by 7 bases, leaving 12 bases between them. CDR1 MNHNS and CDR2 SASEGT come from the germline V gene. DNA of the CDR3: TGTGCCAGCAGGAGGACAGCGCTTGAAGCTTTCTTT. Its protein is CASRRTALEAFF.

V gene TRBV7-2 combines with J gene TRBJ1-3; D possibly corresponds to TRBD1 (5 bases). The length of the CDR3 is 15 residues. V lost 1 base and J lost 2, with 9 bases in between. CDR1 and CDR2 (germline): SGHTA, FQGNSA. CDR3 in amino acids: CASSLVTGAGNTIYF. The CDR3 DNA follows: TGTGCCAGCAGCTTAGTAACAGGTGCTGGAAACACCATATATTTT.

This chain connects TRBV30 to TRBJ1-2, with D maybe TRBD1 (6 bases). V was clipped by 4 bases and J by 7 bases, with 16 bases between them. CDR3 length equals 13 residues. The germline V gene has CDR1 GTSNPN and CDR2 SVGIG (reference sequence). CDR3 bases: TGTGCCTGGACTCAGGACAGTAAAGGTGGCTACACCTTC. It specifies CAWTQDSKGGYTF.

The chain is built from TRBV5-1 and TRBJ2-7; TRBD1 agrees at 9 bases. J was trimmed by 0 bases and V by 4 bases; bases with no gene match: 2. The CDR3 contains 14 residues. CDR1 and CDR2 from the germline V gene are SGHRS and YFSETQ. CDR3 coding DNA: TGCGCCAGCAGCGAGACAGGGGGCTCCTACGAGCAGTACTTC. Translated: CASSETGGSYEQYF.

In its sample, this clone was seen once. The chain links TRBV10-2 to TRBJ2-2; D unclear. The CDR3 is 15 amino acids. CDR1 WSHSY and CDR2 SAAADI come from the germline V gene. Trimming took 3 bases from V and 6 from J, leaving 14 bases between them. The chain's CDR3 is CASSDDKGVAGELFF. The CDR3 nucleotides read TGCGCCAGCAGTGACGATAAAGGAGTCGCCGGGGAGCTGTTTTTT.

With respect to this clone: The sample carries other DNA sequences with the same CDR3. As DNA, the CDR3 is TGCGCCAGTAGCAACCAGGGGGCGGGGTACACAGATACGCAGTATTTT. Translated: CASSNQGAGYTDTQYF. The chain links TRBV5-1 to TRBJ2-3; TRBD1 aligns across 8 bases. This CDR3 spans 16 amino acids. Germline V CDR1 and CDR2: SGHRS, YFSETQ. V lost 8 bases, J lost 2 bases, and 13 bases stayed unmatched.

This chain joins TRBV15 and TRBJ2-2, with unresolved D. Trimming shortened V by 0 bases and J by 3 bases, and 5 bases separated the two germline ends. The CDR3 is 14 residues long. Germline V lookup: CDR1 LNHNV, CDR2 YYDKDF (reference sequence). CDR3 sequence: CATSRDEDTGELFF. CDR3 DNA: TGTGCCACCAGCAGAGACGAGGACACCGGGGAGCTGTTTTTT. Drawing the rest from reference TRBV15 and TRBJ2-2, the complete variable domain is DAMVIQNPRYQVTQFGKPVTLSCSQTLNHNVMYWYQQKSSQAPKLLFHYYDKDFNNEADTPDNFQSRRPNTSFCFLDIRSPGLGDTAMYLCATSRDEDTGELFFGEGSRLTVL.

This clone has only one observation. The V call is TRBV7-8, the J call TRBJ2-3, with 11 bases lining up with TRBD1. V was pared by 5 bases and J by 6 bases, with 7 bases of the junction left unmatched. Germline V gives CDR1 SGHVS, CDR2 FQNEAQ. This CDR3 region has 15 residues. The CDR3 loop is CASSPYGDRGDTQYF. The CDR3 DNA reads TGTGCCAGCAGCCCGTATGGGGACAGGGGGGATACGCAGTATTTT. Filled out from reference TRBV7-8 and TRBJ2-3, the complete variable domain reads GAGVSQSPRYKVAKRGQDVALRCDPISGHVSLFWYQQALGQGPEFLTYFQNEAQLDKSGLPSDRFFAERPEGSVSTLKIQRTQQEDSAVYLCASSPYGDRGDTQYFGPGTRLTVL.

The J gene is TRBJ1-1, the V gene TRBV6-5; D not resolved. V shed 5 bases and J shed 3 bases, with 16 bases lying between them. Germline V gene sequence: CDR1 MNHEY, CDR2 SVGAGI. The CDR3 has 15 amino acids. Here the CDR3 reads CASSPARVSYTEAFF. The DNA for the CDR3 is TGTGCCAGCAGTCCAGCGCGGGTTAGTTACACTGAAGCTTTCTTT.

V usage is TRBV6-5 and J usage is TRBJ2-2; TRBD2 matches at 8 bases. Germline assignment: CDR1 MNHEY and CDR2 SVGAGI. V shed 6 bases, J shed 6 bases, and the junction held 9 bases outside the gene matches. The CDR3 loop spans 15 amino acids. CDR3 amino acids: CASSPGTSVSGELFF. CDR3 bases: TGTGCCAGCAGCCCCGGGACTAGTGTCTCCGGGGAGCTGTTTTTT.

J is TRBJ2-5 and V is TRBV5-4; 8 positions agree with TRBD1. The J call may be incorrect, as the DNA end agrees better with TRBJ2-7. CDR3 length: 16 amino acids. The germline CDR1 and CDR2 sequences are SGHNT and YYREEE (reference sequence). The CDR3 protein is CASSLRDRGPSYEQYF. The DNA of the CDR3 is TGTGCCAGCAGCCTTCGAGACAGGGGCCCTTCCTACGAGCAGTACTTC.

The chain joins TRBV7-2 to TRBJ1-2, with TRBD1 as a possible D gene (6 bases). Germline loops: CDR1 SGHTA, CDR2 FQGNSA. Trimming took 2 bases from V and 2 from J, leaving 9 bases between them. The CDR3 is 14 residues long. The CDR3 region is CASSLSTGNYGYTF. The CDR3 region has the DNA TGTGCCAGCAGCTTATCCACAGGGAACTATGGCTACACCTTC.

This chain joins TRBV7-2 and TRBJ1-1; tentative D call: TRBD1 (6 bases). The V gene lost 1 base and the J gene lost 4 bases, with 7 bases spanning the gap. CDR3 length equals 13 residues. Germline CDR1 and CDR2: SGHTA and FQGNSA. The chain's CDR3 is CASSLEGVTEAFF. CDR3 DNA sequence: TGTGCCAGCAGCTTAGAGGGGGTCACTGAAGCTTTCTTT.

This clone appeared a single time. V usage is TRBV11-2 and J usage is TRBJ1-2; the D gene is possibly TRBD1 (5 bases). This CDR3 has 14 residues. V shed 1 base and J shed 8 bases, with 14 bases lying between them. Germline-derived CDR1 and CDR2 are SGHAT and FQNNGV. The CDR3 region is CASSLGLGARGYTF. CDR3 nucleotide sequence: TGTGCCAGCAGCTTAGGCCTAGGGGCGCGAGGCTACACCTTC. The entire variable domain, with the rest obtained from reference TRBV11-2 and TRBJ1-2, is as follows: EAGVAQSPRYKIIEKRQSVAFWCNPISGHATLYWYQQILGQGPKLLIQFQNNGVVDDSQLPKDRFSAERLKGVDSTLKIQPAKLEDSAVYLCASSLGLGARGYTFGSGTRLTVV.

The chain has TRBV7-2 and TRBJ1-4; 7 nucleotides align to TRBD1. In germline, CDR1 is SGHTA, CDR2 FQGNSA. V lost 4 bases, J lost 8 bases, and 10 bases stayed unmatched. This CDR3 has 15 residues. CDR3: CASSWTGNLGEKLFF. The DNA for the CDR3 is TGTGCCAGCAGCTGGACAGGTAACCTTGGCGAAAAACTGTTTTTT.

The chain carries TRBV5-6 and TRBJ2-7; 8 bases are a match to TRBD2. From germline, CDR1 is SGHDT and CDR2 YYEEEE. V lost 3 bases to trimming and J lost 2 bases; unmatched junction nucleotides: 4. This CDR3 contains 14 residues. The CDR3 coding sequence is TGTGCCAGCAGCTACGGACTAGCAACCTACGAGCAGTACTTC. Amino acids: CASSYGLATYEQYF.

This sequence joins TRBV9 and TRBJ2-1; D might be TRBD2 (6 bases). Germline CDR1 is SGDLS and CDR2 is YYNGEE. There are 14 residues in the CDR3. Trimming pared 4 bases from V and 2 bases from J, leaving 10 bases between. CDR3 region: CASSPWGAYNEQFF. The CDR3, as DNA: TGTGCCAGCAGCCCCTGGGGGGCCTACAATGAGCAGTTCTTC.

The chain is built from TRBV6-5 and TRBJ1-1; 7 nucleotides line up with TRBD1. With V trimmed by 4 bases and J by 6 bases, 14 bases remained unmatched. Germline V gene lookup returns CDR1 MNHEY and CDR2 SVGAGI. The CDR3 runs 16 residues. The CDR3, as DNA: TGTGCCAGCAGTTTAAGGACAGGCCTACTAGAGGCTGAAGCTTTCTTT. This gives the protein CASSLRTGLLEAEAFF.

V gene TRBV11-2 combines with J gene TRBJ1-2; maybe TRBD1 (6 bases). V was clipped by 1 base and J by 9 bases, with 9 bases between them. CDR1 is SGHAT and CDR2 is FQNNGV in the germline V gene. The CDR3 is 12 amino acids. The CDR3 region is CASSLAGVSYTF. In DNA, the CDR3 is TGTGCCAGCAGCTTAGCAGGGGTTAGCTACACCTTC.

The rearrangement uses TRBV19 and TRBJ2-7; maybe TRBD2 (5 bases). Per germline, CDR1 LNHDA and CDR2 SQIVND (reference sequence). Trimming removed 2 bases at V and 6 bases at J, with 14 bases between. The CDR3 is made up of 14 amino acids. The CDR3 spells CASSIKSSGSEQYF. CDR3 DNA: TGTGCCAGTAGTATAAAGTCTTCTGGGAGCGAGCAGTACTTC.

The rearrangement links TRBV6-6 to TRBJ1-1; 9 bases match TRBD1. This CDR3 has 13 residues. From germline, CDR1 is MNHNY and CDR2 SVGAGI (reference sequence). V was clipped by 11 bases and J by 2 bases; unmatched bases: 6. CDR3 region: CAGRDRDNTEAFF. The CDR3 region has the DNA TGTGCCGGACGGGACAGGGATAACACTGAAGCTTTCTTT.

The sample holds a few counts of this clone. The rearrangement uses TRBV5-5 and TRBJ1-4; no definite D call. The CDR3 has 16 residues. V was trimmed by 0 bases and J by 0 bases, leaving 9 bases between them. The germline V gene encodes CDR1 SGHKS and CDR2 YYEKEE (reference sequence). The CDR3 region has the DNA TGTGCCAGCAGCTTGGGGCCCAGAACAACTAATGAAAAACTGTTTTTT. Protein: CASSLGPRTTNEKLFF.